This T cell receptor beta chain is drawn from a study of technical replicates of blood from several donors. Using immunoSEQ multiplex PCR, the repertoire was profiled, and TCRdb retains in-frame clones only, with some absent. The sample includes approximately 80,000 clones, around 91% of them seen just once. From germline, CDR1 is MNHEY and CDR2 SVGAGI. The CDR3 runs 15 residues. The J segment lost 2 bases and the V segment lost 6 bases, leaving 9 bases of the junction unmatched. The specimen sequenced was T cells isolated from PBMCs. The chain uses TRBV6-5 and TRBJ1-1; 7 nucleotides line up with TRBD1. This receptor was identified in a human donor in good health. The CDR3 reads CASRTGDSYNTEAFF. DNA of the CDR3: TGTGCCAGCAGGACGGGGGACAGTTATAACACTGAAGCTTTCTTT.